These T cell receptor beta chains were read from a single sample in a study of OX40 agonist ivuxolimab in advanced cancers. TCRdb's table, derived via immunoSEQ multiplex PCR, lists solely in-frame clones and lacks some. This table has over 45,000 clones, around 74% appearing once. Sequenced material: CD4+ or CD8+ T cells sorted from blood, taken in a trial of the OX40 agonist ivuxolimab. All receptors come from an adult with an advanced solid tumor such as melanoma, head and neck, liver or kidney cancer. Both conserved end residues are part of each CDR3. Each record gives: V gene, CDR3 length, J gene, CDR3 protein.

>TRBV6-1|14|TRBJ2-7
CASSLMRGSYEQYF
>TRBV6-9|13|TRBJ1-1
CASSNGGITEAFF
>TRBV6-6|13|TRBJ1-3
CASSSKSGNTIYF
>TRBV7-8|13|TRBJ2-1
CASSPPREDEQFF
>TRBV29-1|14|TRBJ1-4
CSGAGSSGDEKLFF
>TRBV18|15|TRBJ1-2
CASSPPGRNFEGYTF
>TRBV6-5|13|TRBJ1-1
CASRRGDNTEAFF
>TRBV27|15|TRBJ1-2
CASSSRDIRMGGYTF
>TRBV29-1|14|TRBJ2-1
CSVALAGPYNEQFF
>TRBV5-8|12|TRBJ2-7
CASSLAGGRQYF
>TRBV4-1|16|TRBJ2-5
CASSQAGTVGQETQYF
>TRBV6-5|12|TRBJ1-2
CASSRTGGGYTF
>TRBV15|14|TRBJ1-2
CATSRVAGQRVNTF
>TRBV19|17|TRBJ2-2
CASSIDRGTQGTGELFF
>TRBV2|20|TRBJ1-5
CASSEIMTAFPGQPNQPQHF
>TRBV6-1|14|TRBJ2-5
CASSATGREETQYF
>TRBV2|15|TRBJ2-5
CASSMGLPGPGTQYF
>TRBV18|17|TRBJ1-1
CASSPNHRQGMNTEAFF
>TRBV7-9|14|TRBJ1-1
CASSLVRGNTEAFF
>TRBV5-5|13|TRBJ1-1
CASSLSVNTEAFF
>TRBV30|14|TRBJ1-2
CAWSPPGPQGGYTF
>TRBV10-3|11|TRBJ2-1
CAIRDYNEQFF
>TRBV7-2|18|TRBJ2-2
CASSLATPSGANTGELFF
>TRBV7-6|16|TRBJ2-5
CASSQRGLAGQETQYF
>TRBV5-1|12|TRBJ2-7
CASSKSSYEQYF
>TRBV7-9|14|TRBJ2-7
CASSLARDSYEQYF
>TRBV7-2|15|TRBJ2-7
CASSGLAGGQGEQYF
>TRBV10-3|16|TRBJ2-2
CAITSGSASLTGELFF
>TRBV5-4|13|TRBJ2-5
CASSPAPWGEQYF
>TRBV11-1|16|TRBJ2-2
CASSRTSGSFGGELFF
>TRBV11-2|14|TRBJ1-2
CASSLVQGTYGYTF
>TRBV11-3|16|TRBJ2-5
CASSPRVGGRQETQYF
>TRBV5-1|12|TRBJ2-1
CASSLVAGEQFF
>TRBV7-3|14|TRBJ2-2
CASSLIVGTGELFF
>TRBV19|16|TRBJ1-5
CASSIKGQGAGQPQHF
>TRBV2|14|TRBJ2-2
CASIGASRSGELFF
>TRBV4-3|15|TRBJ1-2
CASSQDGGRDYGYTF